This is a list of T cell receptor beta chains from one sample in a study of cytomegalovirus exposure and HLA in healthy donors. Sequenced by immunoSEQ multiplex PCR; TCRdb stores in-frame clones only, minus some. The repertoire consists of 170,000 or so clones, with around 82% occurring once and the leading ten covering under 7.5%. The material sequenced was PBMCs. Source of these receptors: a man aged 35 to 55 in good health and CMV-seronegative. Each CDR3 is given with its conserved first and last residue. D genes are given only for firm matches. Rows may omit the clone size; those that give it use once, few, many or a size class.

CDR3 protein: CASSYLGGYEQFF; CDR3 DNA: TGTGCCAGCAGTTACCTAGGGGGCTACGAGCAGTTCTTC; V gene: TRBV6-5; D gene: TRBD1; J gene: TRBJ2-1; clone size: -
CDR3 protein: CASSPVFERGLGNEQFF; CDR3 DNA: TGCGCCAGCAGCCCGGTTTTCGAGCGGGGGTTAGGCAATGAGCAGTTCTTC; V gene: TRBV5-1; D gene: TRBD2; J gene: TRBJ2-1; clone size: few
CDR3 protein: CASSLTLAGYPNEQFF; CDR3 DNA: TGTGCCAGTAGTTTAACACTAGCGGGATATCCCAATGAGCAGTTCTTC; V gene: TRBV19; D gene: TRBD2; J gene: TRBJ2-1; clone size: -
CDR3 protein: CASSLLHGGYEQYF; CDR3 DNA: TGTGCCAGCAGCTTGTTGCACGGAGGCTACGAGCAGTACTTC; V gene: TRBV5-5; D gene: -; J gene: TRBJ2-7; clone size: -
CDR3 protein: CAISEHSGRANNEQFF; CDR3 DNA: TGTGCCATCAGTGAGCATAGCGGGAGGGCCAACAATGAGCAGTTCTTC; V gene: TRBV10-3; D gene: TRBD2; J gene: TRBJ2-1; clone size: once
CDR3 protein: CASSLMTSVYEQYF; CDR3 DNA: TGTGCCAGCAGCTTAATGACTAGCGTCTACGAGCAGTACTTC; V gene: TRBV11-1; D gene: TRBD2; J gene: TRBJ2-7; clone size: -
CDR3 protein: CASSQGSGYTYGYTF; CDR3 DNA: TGCGCCAGCAGCCAAGGATCAGGGTATACCTATGGCTACACCTTC; V gene: TRBV4-3; D gene: -; J gene: TRBJ1-2; clone size: -
CDR3 protein: CATGRQGETGELFF; CDR3 DNA: TGTGCCACGGGACGACAGGGGGAGACCGGGGAGCTGTTTTTT; V gene: TRBV6-5; D gene: TRBD1; J gene: TRBJ2-2; clone size: -
CDR3 protein: CASISELGSYNEQFF; CDR3 DNA: TGTGCCAGCATATCGGAACTAGGTTCCTACAATGAGCAGTTCTTC; V gene: TRBV7-9; D gene: -; J gene: TRBJ2-1; clone size: -
CDR3 protein: CASSLIAGAADTQYF; CDR3 DNA: TGTGCCAGTAGTTTAATCGCAGGGGCCGCAGATACGCAGTATTTT; V gene: TRBV19; D gene: -; J gene: TRBJ2-3; clone size: -
CDR3 protein: CAGKSGDTEKLFF; CDR3 DNA: TGTGCCGGCAAATCGGGGGATACTGAAAAACTGTTTTTT; V gene: TRBV6-1; D gene: -; J gene: TRBJ1-4; clone size: -
CDR3 protein: CASAPGGYQETQYF; CDR3 DNA: TGCGCCAGCGCTCCAGGGGGGTACCAAGAGACCCAGTACTTC; V gene: TRBV5-1; D gene: -; J gene: TRBJ2-5; clone size: -
CDR3 protein: CASSPRGSTGELFF; CDR3 DNA: TGTGCCAGCTCACCACGGGGCTCCACCGGGGAGCTGTTTTTT; V gene: TRBV18; D gene: -; J gene: TRBJ2-2; clone size: few
CDR3 protein: CASSLGANYEQYF; CDR3 DNA: TGTGCCAGCAGCCTCGGAGCCAACTACGAGCAGTACTTC; V gene: TRBV13; D gene: -; J gene: TRBJ2-7; clone size: once
CDR3 protein: CASREEVQQYF; CDR3 DNA: TGTGCCAGCAGGGAGGAGGTGCAGCAGTACTTC; V gene: TRBV6-5; D gene: -; J gene: TRBJ2-7; clone size: once
CDR3 protein: CASSLGGPSSYNEQFF; CDR3 DNA: TGTGCCAGCAGCTTAGGCGGGCCGAGCTCCTACAATGAGCAGTTCTTC; V gene: TRBV7-9; D gene: -; J gene: TRBJ2-1; clone size: -
CDR3 protein: CASSISRPTEAFF; CDR3 DNA: TGTGCCAGTAGTATCTCCAGACCGACAGAAGCTTTCTTT; V gene: TRBV19; D gene: -; J gene: TRBJ1-1; clone size: -
CDR3 protein: CASSAYSGTLDEQFF; CDR3 DNA: TGTGCCAGCAGTGCCTACTCCGGGACTCTAGATGAGCAGTTCTTC; V gene: TRBV6-1; D gene: -; J gene: TRBJ2-1; clone size: -
CDR3 protein: CASSVGGTGPYEQYF; CDR3 DNA: TGTGCCAGCAGCGTAGGGGGGACAGGCCCTTACGAGCAGTACTTC; V gene: TRBV9; D gene: TRBD1; J gene: TRBJ2-7; clone size: -
CDR3 protein: CAGRQGPNEKLFF; CDR3 DNA: TGTGCCGGCCGACAGGGCCCTAATGAAAAACTGTTTTTT; V gene: TRBV19; D gene: TRBD1; J gene: TRBJ1-4; clone size: -